This T cell receptor (beta chain) originates from a study of blood T cell repertoires in COVID-19. The CDR3 extends over 15 amino acids. Assay: immunoSEQ multiplex PCR; the TCRdb copy retains only in-frame clones and omits some. The sample has 400,000 to 550,000 clones, 70% to 90% seen once. All enrollees were roughly 18 to 89 years old and from roughly 26 US areas. This TCR was recovered from a woman under 30 with acute COVID-19. Sequencing was performed on PBMCs or T cells enriched from blood (not recorded which). The genes are TRBV21-1 and TRBJ2-1; TRBD1 reflects the table's D call only, with no check against the DNA. TRBV21-1 is assigned pseudogene status. Written as DNA, the CDR3 is TGTGCCAGCAGCAAAGCTGACAGGGGAACAAGTGAGCAGTTCTTC. It is translated as CASSKADRGTSEQFF.